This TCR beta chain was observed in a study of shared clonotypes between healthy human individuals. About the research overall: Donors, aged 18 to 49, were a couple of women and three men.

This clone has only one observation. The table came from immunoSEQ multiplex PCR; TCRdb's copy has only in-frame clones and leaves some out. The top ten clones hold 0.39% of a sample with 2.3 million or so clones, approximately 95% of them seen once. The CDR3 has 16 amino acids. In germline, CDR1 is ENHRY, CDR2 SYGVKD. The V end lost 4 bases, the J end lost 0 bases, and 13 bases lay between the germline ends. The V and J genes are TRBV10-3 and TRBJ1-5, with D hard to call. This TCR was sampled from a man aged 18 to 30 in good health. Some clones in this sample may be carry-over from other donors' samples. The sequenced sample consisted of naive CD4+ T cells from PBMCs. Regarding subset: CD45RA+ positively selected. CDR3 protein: CAISVGEKYSNQPQHF. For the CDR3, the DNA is TGTGCCATCAGTGTCGGAGAGAAGTATAGCAATCAGCCCCAGCATTTT.